The source of this TCR beta chain is a study of cytomegalovirus exposure and HLA in healthy donors. The CDR3 extends over 15 amino acids. CDR1 is SGHDT, CDR2 YYEEEE, per germline. V lost 0 bases, J lost 3 bases, and 4 bases stayed unmatched. Notes on the study in general: V- and J-gene trimming in TCR beta was tied to a missense DCLRE1C variant by an analysis performed later.

For this clone: Its matching antigen is unknown.

Primers for the PCR totalled 60 Vbeta and 13 Jbeta. Libraries were prepared by immunoSEQ multiplex PCR; TCRdb keeps only in-frame clonotypes and omits some of them. The sample records 180,000 or so clones, 80% to 90% being singletons. The chain recombines TRBV5-6 with TRBJ2-3, with TRBD1 matching over 7 bases. The clonotype was recovered from a man between 18 and 29 years old in good health and CMV-seropositive. Sequencing was done on a sample of PBMCs. The CDR3 DNA reads TGTGCCAGCAGCTTGGGAGGGGGCACGACAGATACGCAGTATTTT. Translated: CASSLGGGTTDTQYF.